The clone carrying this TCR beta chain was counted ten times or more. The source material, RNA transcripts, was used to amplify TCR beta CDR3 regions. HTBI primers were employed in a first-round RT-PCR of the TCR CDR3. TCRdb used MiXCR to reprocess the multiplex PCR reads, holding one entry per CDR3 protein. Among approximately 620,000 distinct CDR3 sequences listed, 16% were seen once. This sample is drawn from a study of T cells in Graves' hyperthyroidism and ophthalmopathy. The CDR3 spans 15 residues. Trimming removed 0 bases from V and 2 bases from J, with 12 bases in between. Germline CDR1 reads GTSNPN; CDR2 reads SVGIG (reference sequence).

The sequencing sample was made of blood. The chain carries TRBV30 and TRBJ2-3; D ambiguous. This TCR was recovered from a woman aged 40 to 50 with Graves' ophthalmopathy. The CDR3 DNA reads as TGTGCCTGGAGTGTTCTGGGGTCCTTCACAGATACGCAGTATTTT. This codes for CAWSVLGSFTDTQYF.